The next 7 T cell receptor beta chains were all read from a single sample in a study of cytomegalovirus exposure and HLA in healthy donors. Libraries were prepared by immunoSEQ multiplex PCR; TCRdb keeps only in-frame clonotypes and omits some of them. Of 200,000 or so clones listed, approximately 82% are singletons. Sequenced input: PBMCs. Receptors were obtained from a woman in her 30s in good health and CMV-seropositive.

This clone was picked up one time. The chain combines TRBV27 with TRBJ1-1, with 7 bases fitting TRBD1. The CDR3 consists of 15 residues. Germline values: CDR1 MNHEY, CDR2 SMNVEV (reference sequence). With V trimmed by 6 bases and J by 3 bases, 10 bases remained unmatched. The CDR3 coding sequence is TGTGCCAGCAGCAAACCGGGACAGAAAGACACTGAAGCTTTCTTT. This codes for CASSKPGQKDTEAFF.

This chain links TRBV5-8 with TRBJ2-7, with 8 nucleotides matching TRBD1. The V gene's germline CDR1 is SGHTS and CDR2 YDEGEE. V lost 2 bases, J lost 5 bases, and 6 bases stayed unmatched. This CDR3 is 14 amino acids long. CDR3 sequence reads: CASSFRDRGNEQYF. The CDR3 DNA follows: TGTGCCAGCAGCTTCCGCGACAGGGGAAACGAGCAGTACTTC.

This chain connects TRBV28 to TRBJ2-6; D possibly corresponds to TRBD2 (5 bases). V lost 6 bases and J 0 bases, leaving 12 bases between the germline ends. This CDR3 spans 16 amino acids. The germline gives CDR1 MDHEN, CDR2 SYDVKM. CDR3 bases: TGTGCCAGCAGCCCCCCCGGAGGCTCTGGGGCCAACGTCCTGACTTTC. Translation: CASSPPGGSGANVLTF.

This clone was seen more than once but under ten times. The genes are TRBV7-9 and TRBJ2-5, with TRBD1 identical over 9 bases. Germline V gene data show CDR1 as SEHNR and CDR2 as FQNEAQ (reference sequence). The CDR3 has 14 residues. V gave up 5 bases and J gave up 5 bases; unmatched junction bases: 6. CDR3 loop: CASSKDRGRETQYF. The CDR3 DNA reads as TGTGCCAGCAGCAAAGACAGGGGGAGGGAGACCCAGTACTTC.

This clone was seen only once. The genes are TRBV5-4 and TRBJ2-3, with 8 nucleotides matching TRBD2. The CDR3 runs to 17 residues. Germline V gene sequence: CDR1 SGHNT, CDR2 YYREEE (reference sequence). Unmatched junction bases numbered 18, after V lost 4 bases and J lost 8 bases. The CDR3 loop is CASSTSGGGTSLGTQYF. The CDR3 bases are TGTGCCAGCAGCACCTCTGGAGGCGGGACTAGTCTGGGTACGCAGTATTTT.

This clone came up a few times. The CDR3 reads CASSSGTSYEQYF. For the CDR3, the DNA is TGTGCCAGCAGCTCCGGGACATCCTACGAGCAGTACTTC. The rearrangement links TRBV7-2 to TRBJ2-7; TRBD1 might be the D (6 bases). Trimming cost V 4 bases and J 1 base, with 8 bases left between them. The V gene's germline CDR1 is SGHTA and CDR2 FQGNSA. The CDR3 runs to 13 residues.

Note on this clone: A much larger clone differs by one base, so this may be a read error. J is TRBJ2-5 and V is TRBV5-4; 8 nucleotides align to TRBD2. The germline V gene has CDR1 SGHNT and CDR2 YYREEE (reference sequence). V dropped 4 bases and J dropped 4; count of bases not matched to a gene: 3. The CDR3 spans 13 residues. In DNA, the CDR3 is TGTGCCAGCAGCCCGGGGGGGGGAGAGACCCAGTACTTC. It yields the protein CASSPGGGETQYF.